This T cell receptor (beta chain) was identified in a study of blood T cell repertoires in COVID-19 (dated by TCRdb to 2019 to 2021). Concerning the study at large: The collaborator samples originated in the United States, Italy and Spain and spanned the acute and convalescent phases of COVID-19. The material from the prospective study consisted of cDNA or gDNA derived from T cells, B-cell-depleted T cells, or PBMCs. Deeply sampled blood TCRbeta repertoires from subjects exposed to, actively infected with, or recovered from COVID-19 were included in the dataset. The repertoires were made available in a free public database intended to serve as a resource for research on the immune response to SARS-CoV-2. The samples were drawn from two sources: the first 160 participants of the ongoing ImmuneRACE study, and some 1,300 subjects contributed by 6 global collaborators. A de-identified subject ID, COVID-19 status, age in years and sex were almost always included in the sample metadata. HLA class I and class II types, where available, came from metadata supplied by the sample provider rather than from assay-based typing. Study-wide conclusions, independent of this receptor: Clinical and demographic metadata were provided uncurated, with the amount varying by source and participant.

The collaborating institutions used their own protocols to collect whole blood in K2EDTA tubes. For TCRbeta analysis, collaborators shipped samples in one of three forms: frozen whole blood, isolated PBMCs, or DNA extracted from either of those sample types. TCRbeta CDR3 regions were amplified from genomic DNA by means of the immunoSEQ Assay, a bias-controlled multiplex PCR. The paper's data handling went like this. Within the assay, amplification of reference gene primers was used to estimate how many nucleated cells each sample contained. To quantify the absolute abundance of each unique TCRbeta CDR3 rearrangement, sequence reads were collapsed and filtered. For each sample, productive Simpson clonality was calculated as the square root of Simpson's diversity index over productive rearrangements. The immuneACCESS repertoire file appears here via TCRdb, limited to in-frame rearrangements. These files lack a portion of the clones; in checked studies, under half of the deficit traces to unresolved V genes, and the cause of the others is not known. The DNA was the basis for D and trimming; V, J and clone size are from that table. In all, the sample holds 100,000 or so clones, and 84% of those were seen once. The ten biggest clones cover around 9.5% of the sample.

As concerns this clone: Its cognate antigen has yet to be identified. No per-base quality is available; no much larger clone lies one base away.

This receptor was taken from a man aged 35 to 55 with active or convalescent COVID-19. The specimen was peripheral blood.

The CDR3 region: CASSQDFREGGGGQETQYF. The DNA reads TGCGCCAGCAGCCAAGATTTCCGAGAGGGCGGGGGGGGACAAGAGACCCAGTACTTC. This chain joins TRBV4-1 to TRBJ2-5, and TRBD2 matches 9 of the central bases. From V the trimming removes 0 bases and from J it removes 2 bases, while the gene matches leave 13 bases of the junction unaccounted for. The CDR3 covers 19 residues, taking in both the cysteine and the phenylalanine. Only CDR3 DNA is held: 57 bases, read in frame from base 1. Looking up the germline V gene yields CDR1 MGHRA and CDR2 YSYEKL.